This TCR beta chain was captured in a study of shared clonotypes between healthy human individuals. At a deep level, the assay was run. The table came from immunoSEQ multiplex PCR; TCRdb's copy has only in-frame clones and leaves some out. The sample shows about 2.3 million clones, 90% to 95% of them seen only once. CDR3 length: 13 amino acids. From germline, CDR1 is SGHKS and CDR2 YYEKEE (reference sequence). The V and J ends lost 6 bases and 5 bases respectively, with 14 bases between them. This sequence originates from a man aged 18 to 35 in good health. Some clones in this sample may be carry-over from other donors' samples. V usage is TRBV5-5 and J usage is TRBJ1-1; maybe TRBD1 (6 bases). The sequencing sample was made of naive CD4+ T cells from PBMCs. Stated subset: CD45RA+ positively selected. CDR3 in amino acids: CASTLGARTEAFF. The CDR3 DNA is TGTGCCAGCACCCTGGGGGCGAGGACTGAAGCTTTCTTT.